The next 25 T cell receptor beta chains were all read from a single sample in a study of cytomegalovirus exposure and HLA in healthy donors. 13 Jbeta primers and 60 Vbeta primers were used for the PCR. Only in-frame clones appear in the TCRdb table, and some are missing; sequencing was by immunoSEQ multiplex PCR. The table includes 150,000 to 200,000 clones, approximately 84% detected once. Sequencing input: PBMCs. Receptors were obtained from a boy between 2 and 15 years old in good health and CMV-seronegative.

This sequence joins TRBV5-1 and TRBJ1-1; 8 bases agree with TRBD1. V was clipped by 0 bases and J by 4 bases; unmatched bases: 5. CDR3 length: 15 residues. Germline CDR1 is SGHRS and CDR2 is YFSETQ. The CDR3 reads CASSLVQGAGTEAFF. CDR3 bases: TGCGCCAGCAGCTTGGTCCAGGGGGCAGGCACTGAAGCTTTCTTT.

The rearrangement joins TRBV6-1 to TRBJ2-5; TRBD1 matches at 9 bases. V trimming: 6 bases; J trimming: 5 bases; junction bases outside the gene matches: 10. This CDR3 comprises 15 residues. Germline V gene data show CDR1 as MNHNS and CDR2 as SASEGT. The CDR3 protein is CASSQQGAHVETQYF. CDR3 nucleotide sequence: TGTGCCAGCAGCCAACAGGGGGCCCATGTTGAGACCCAGTACTTC.

The rearrangement links TRBV5-4 to TRBJ1-2; no clear D gene. Germline assignment: CDR1 SGHNT and CDR2 YYREEE (reference sequence). This CDR3 is built from 14 residues. Trimming pared 3 bases from V and 8 bases from J, leaving 17 bases between. The CDR3 here is CASSSFDTPRGYTF. In nucleotides, the CDR3 is TGTGCCAGCAGCTCGTTCGACACTCCCAGGGGCTACACCTTC.

This sequence joins TRBV4-1 and TRBJ2-2; TRBD1 matches 9 bases. CDR3 length equals 17 residues. Germline CDR1 MGHRA, CDR2 YSYEKL. V was clipped by 3 bases and J by 6 bases; unmatched bases: 11. CDR3 amino acids: CASSHGFGTGFPGELFF. The DNA for the CDR3 is TGCGCCAGCAGCCACGGGTTCGGGACAGGGTTTCCCGGGGAGCTGTTTTTT.

This chain links TRBV28 with TRBJ2-1, with D possibly being TRBD1 (7 bases). Trimming pared 6 bases from V and 0 bases from J, leaving 15 bases between. The germline CDR1 and CDR2 sequences are MDHEN and SYDVKM. The CDR3 is 16 residues long. CDR3 DNA: TGTGCCAGCAGCCCCTCAGGGGGGCCCTCCTACAATGAGCAGTTCTTC. It encodes CASSPSGGPSYNEQFF.

The chain carries TRBV6-1 and TRBJ2-6; no clear D. Trimming left V 8 bases short and J 0 bases short, with 8 bases between. CDR1 is MNHNS and CDR2 is SASEGT in the germline V gene. This CDR3 is built from 14 residues. CDR3: CASAVSSGANVLTF. CDR3 nucleotide sequence: TGTGCCAGCGCGGTGAGCTCTGGGGCCAACGTCCTGACTTTC.

This chain connects TRBV5-4 to TRBJ2-3, with 12 nucleotides matching TRBD2. CDR1 SGHNT and CDR2 YYREEE come from the germline V gene (reference sequence). CDR3 length equals 20 residues. With 4 bases clipped from V and 1 base from J, the junction kept 16 bases outside the gene matches. DNA of the CDR3: TGTGCCAGCAGCCTTGGTGTGGCTAGCGGGAGGGTTTGGGGCACAGATACGCAGTATTTT. Translating gives CASSLGVASGRVWGTDTQYF.

The chain combines TRBV10-3 with TRBJ1-2, with D tentatively TRBD1 (5 bases). This CDR3 spans 14 amino acids. V lost 2 bases and J 4 bases, leaving 11 bases between the germline ends. Germline V CDR1 and CDR2: ENHRY, SYGVKD. CDR3 bases: TGTGCCATCAGTGAGGGACAACTAGCCTATGGCTACACCTTC. It translates to CAISEGQLAYGYTF.

About this clone: Other DNA sequences within the sample encode an identical CDR3. This chain links TRBV6-6 with TRBJ1-4; TRBD1 matches at 7 bases. Germline assignment: CDR1 MNHNY and CDR2 SVGAGI (reference sequence). The V segment lost 5 bases and the J segment 8 bases; nucleotides outside the gene matches: 14. The CDR3 has 16 residues. The CDR3 loop reads CASSPSRGQGEEKLFF. The CDR3 DNA sequence: TGTGCCAGCAGTCCCAGCCGGGGGCAGGGGGAAGAAAAACTGTTTTTT.

The chain employs TRBV28 and TRBJ1-1, with 9 positions matching TRBD1. The V and J ends lost 4 bases and 1 base, in that order; junction bases with no gene match: 7. The germline V gene has CDR1 MDHEN and CDR2 SYDVKM. CDR3 size: 16 residues. CDR3 coding DNA: TGTGCCAGCAGTTCGAGGACAGGGGCGAAGAACACTGAAGCTTTCTTT. Protein: CASSSRTGAKNTEAFF.

This clone appeared a single time. The CDR3 sequence: CASSLFSRLESEQFF. Written as DNA, the CDR3 is TGTGCCAGCAGTTTATTCTCCCGACTAGAAAGTGAGCAGTTCTTC. The V and J genes are TRBV28 and TRBJ2-1, with a tentative D call TRBD2 (6 bases). Germline CDR1 reads MDHEN; CDR2 reads SYDVKM. The length of the CDR3 is 15 residues. Between the trimmed V and J ends, which lost 1 base and 9 bases, there was a span of 16 bases.

V is TRBV7-8 and J is TRBJ2-1; D remains ambiguous. This CDR3 region has 17 residues. The V gene's germline CDR1 is SGHVS and CDR2 FQNEAQ. V lost 0 bases and J 5 bases, leaving 17 bases between the germline ends. CDR3 coding DNA: TGTGCCAGCAGCTTAGCGCCTGCCTCTCGACTCAACAATGAGCAGTTCTTC. It specifies CASSLAPASRLNNEQFF.

The gene calls are TRBV25-1 and TRBJ2-5, with 9 bases that match TRBD1. The CDR3 loop spans 16 amino acids. V lost 4 bases, J lost 0 bases, and 6 bases stayed unmatched. From germline, CDR1 is MGHDK and CDR2 SYGVNS. In DNA form, the CDR3 reads TGTGCCAGCAGTGCTGGGACAGGGTTTTACCAAGAGACCCAGTACTTC. It codes for CASSAGTGFYQETQYF. Full variable domain (outside the CDR3, taken from reference TRBV25-1 and TRBJ2-5): EADIYQTPRYLVIGTGKKITLECSQTMGHDKMYWYQQDPGMELHLIHYSYGVNSTEKGDLSSESTVSRIRTEHFPLTLESARPSHTSQYLCASSAGTGFYQETQYFGPGTRLLVL.

The chain is built from TRBV29-1 and TRBJ1-1; 7 bases line up with TRBD1. The junction had 17 bases not matched to a gene; V was cut back by 8 bases and J by 11 bases. Germline CDR1 reads SQVTM; CDR2 reads ANQGSEA. The CDR3 extends over 13 amino acids. CDR3 in amino acids: CSTEGISSGGAFF. The CDR3 nucleotides are TGCAGCACTGAGGGGATCTCGTCAGGGGGGGCTTTCTTT.

The chain is built from TRBV15 and TRBJ1-4, with D perhaps TRBD1 (5 bases). V was clipped by 4 bases and J by 8 bases, with 20 bases between them. The length of the CDR3 is 16 residues. Germline V gene lookup returns CDR1 LNHNV and CDR2 YYDKDF (reference sequence). This CDR3 reads CATSISGTSSGEKLFF. CDR3 bases: TGTGCCACCAGCATATCCGGGACCTCAAGCGGGGAAAAACTGTTTTTT.

This chain joins TRBV19 and TRBJ1-5, with D unclear. CDR3 length: 11 residues. V was cut by 6 bases and J by 4 bases, with 4 bases left in between. Germline CDR1 reads LNHDA; CDR2 reads SQIVND (reference sequence). CDR3 region: CASSNNQPQHF. The CDR3 DNA follows: TGTGCCAGTAGCAATAATCAGCCCCAGCATTTT.

The chain joins TRBV5-8 to TRBJ2-5, with TRBD2 matching over 10 bases. The germline V gene has CDR1 SGHTS and CDR2 YDEGEE. V lost 5 bases to trimming and J lost 5 bases; unmatched junction nucleotides: 6. The CDR3 loop spans 14 amino acids. The CDR3 region has the DNA TGTGCCAGCAGGCCAGCGGGAGGGCGGGAGACCCAGTACTTC. It translates to CASRPAGGRETQYF.

The rearrangement links TRBV28 to TRBJ1-2, with 7 bases that match TRBD1. V was clipped by 1 base and J by 5 bases; unmatched bases: 7. This CDR3 spans 15 amino acids. CDR1 is MDHEN, CDR2 SYDVKM, per germline. The CDR3 DNA reads TGTGCCAGCAGTTTATTTGCAGGGGGGAAATATGGCTACACCTTC. It codes for CASSLFAGGKYGYTF.

This clone was detected a few times. V usage is TRBV12-1 and J usage is TRBJ2-7; the DNA was not compared with TRBD2, the D call given in the table. TRBV12-1 is designated a pseudogene. There are 14 residues in the CDR3. DNA for the CDR3: TGTGCCAGCAGCTTTGAAGAGGTCGAATACGAGCAGTACTTC. Its translation: CASSFEEVEYEQYF.

This clone has just a few counts. The gene calls are TRBV6-1 and TRBJ2-1, with 9 bases matching TRBD2. V shed 4 bases, J shed 9 bases, and the junction held 7 bases outside the gene matches. Germline-derived CDR1 and CDR2 are MNHNS and SASEGT. The CDR3 length is 14 residues. CDR3 residues: CASSGLAGVPEQFF. CDR3 bases: TGTGCCAGCAGTGGTTTAGCGGGAGTGCCTGAGCAGTTCTTC.

The chain has TRBV5-1 and TRBJ2-1; 15 bases agree with TRBD2. In germline, CDR1 is SGHRS, CDR2 YFSETQ. The CDR3 runs 18 residues. V was clipped by 0 bases and J by 8 bases; unmatched bases: 9. CDR3 loop: CASSLAYLGLAGGYEQFF. The CDR3 nucleotides read TGCGCCAGCAGCTTGGCCTATTTGGGACTAGCGGGAGGATATGAGCAGTTCTTC. The full variable domain, its missing parts supplied by reference TRBV5-1 and TRBJ2-1, is KAGVTQTPRYLIKTRGQQVTLSCSPISGHRSVSWYQQTPGQGLQFLFEYFSETQRNKGNFPGRFSGRQFSNSRSEMNVSTLELGDSALYLCASSLAYLGLAGGYEQFFGPGTRLTVL.

There are a few counts of this clone. This chain joins TRBV5-1 and TRBJ2-1; TRBD2 aligns across 8 bases. The CDR3 covers 15 residues. The junction had 3 bases not matched to a gene; V was cut back by 0 bases and J by 4 bases. The germline gives CDR1 SGHRS, CDR2 YFSETQ. In nucleotides, the CDR3 is TGCGCCAGCAGCTTGGTCCGGGAGGGGTACAATGAGCAGTTCTTC. Its translation: CASSLVREGYNEQFF.

The chain has TRBV13 and TRBJ1-4; weak D call: TRBD1 (5 bases). The CDR3 contains 14 residues. The germline V and J ends were trimmed by 5 bases and 2 bases, with 9 bases remaining between them. From germline, CDR1 is PRHDT and CDR2 FYEKMQ (reference sequence). CDR3 region: CASSPPGTNEKLFF. The CDR3 DNA is TGTGCCAGCAGCCCGCCAGGGACTAATGAAAAACTGTTTTTT.

This clone was counted only a few times. V and J are TRBV5-1 and TRBJ2-1, with D maybe TRBD2 (6 bases). CDR1 is SGHRS, CDR2 YFSETQ, per germline. There are 15 residues in the CDR3. V was trimmed by 0 bases and J by 2 bases, leaving 9 bases between them. Here the CDR3 reads CASSLDGSPYNEQFF. The CDR3 DNA is TGCGCCAGCAGCTTGGACGGGAGCCCCTACAATGAGCAGTTCTTC.

This sequence joins TRBV7-3 and TRBJ2-2; TRBD2 might be the D (6 bases). Trimming took off 3 bases at V and 5 bases at J, with 10 bases between the two ends. CDR1 is SGHTA, CDR2 FQGTGA, per germline. The CDR3 runs to 14 residues. Written as DNA, the CDR3 is TGTGCCAGCAGCTTTGGGGGAGGTACCGGGGAGCTGTTTTTT. This gives the protein CASSFGGGTGELFF.